The subject of this entry is one T cell receptor (beta chain). Antigen: not known. Germline assignment: CDR1 SGHTA and CDR2 FQGTGA. The CDR3 sequence is 13 residues long. The V and J ends lost 5 bases and 2 bases respectively, with 10 bases between them. Incorporated into the TCR beta cDNA libraries were unique molecular identifiers, which served to reduce PCR and sequencing biases. TCRdb used MiXCR to reprocess the PCR reads, holding one entry per CDR3 protein. The repertoire holds 350,000 to 500,000 distinct CDR3 sequences, roughly 40% seen once, with less than 8% in the top ten. This entry belongs to a study of post-analysis software for immune sequencing data. Notes on the study in general: TRBV5-6, TRBV5-1 and TRBV20-1 were among several TRBV segments more frequent in patients than controls.

The TCR originated in a girl aged 2 to 10 with multiple sclerosis. The V gene is TRBV7-3, the J gene TRBJ2-7; possibly TRBD1 for D (6 bases). Sequencing was carried out using blood. CDR3 protein: CASSRGFPYEQYF. CDR3 coding DNA: TGTGCCAGCAGCAGGGGGTTCCCCTACGAGCAGTACTTC.